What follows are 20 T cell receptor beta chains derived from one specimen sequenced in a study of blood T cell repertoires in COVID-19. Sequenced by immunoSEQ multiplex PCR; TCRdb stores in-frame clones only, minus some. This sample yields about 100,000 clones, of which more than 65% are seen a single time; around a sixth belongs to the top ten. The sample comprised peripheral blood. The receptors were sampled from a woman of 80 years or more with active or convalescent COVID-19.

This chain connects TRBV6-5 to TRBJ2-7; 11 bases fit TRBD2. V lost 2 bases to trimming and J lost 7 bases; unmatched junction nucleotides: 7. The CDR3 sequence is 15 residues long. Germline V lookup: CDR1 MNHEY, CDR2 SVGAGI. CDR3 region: CASSYVAGGPKEQYF. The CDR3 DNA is TGTGCCAGCAGTTACGTAGCGGGAGGGCCAAAGGAGCAGTACTTC.

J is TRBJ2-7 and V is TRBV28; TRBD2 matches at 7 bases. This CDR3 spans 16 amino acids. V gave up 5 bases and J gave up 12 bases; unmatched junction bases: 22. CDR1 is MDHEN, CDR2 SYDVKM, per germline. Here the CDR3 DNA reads TGTGCCAGCAGTACCCCTGAGGTAGCGGGTGGTCCGAGTCCGTACTTC. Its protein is CASSTPEVAGGPSPYF.

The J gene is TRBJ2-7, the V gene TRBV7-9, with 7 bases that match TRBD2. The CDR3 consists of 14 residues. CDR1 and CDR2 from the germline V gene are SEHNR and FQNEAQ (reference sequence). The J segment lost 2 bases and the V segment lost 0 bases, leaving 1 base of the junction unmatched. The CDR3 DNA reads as TGTGCCAGCAGCTTAGCGGCGGGAGCCTACGAGCAGTACTTC. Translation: CASSLAAGAYEQYF. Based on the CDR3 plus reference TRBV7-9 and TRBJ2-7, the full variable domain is DTGVSQNPRHKITKRGQNVTFRCDPISEHNRLYWYRQTLGQGPEFLTYFQNEAQLEKSRLLSDRFSAERPKGSFSTLEIQRTEQGDSAMYLCASSLAAGAYEQYFGPGTRLTVT.

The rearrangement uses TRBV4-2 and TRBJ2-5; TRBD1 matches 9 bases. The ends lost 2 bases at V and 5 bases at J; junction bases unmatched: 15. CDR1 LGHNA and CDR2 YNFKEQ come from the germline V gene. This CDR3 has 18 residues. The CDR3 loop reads CASSQSPAGTGKGETQYF. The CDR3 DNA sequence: TGTGCCAGCAGCCAAAGTCCCGCCGGGACAGGGAAGGGGGAGACCCAGTACTTC.

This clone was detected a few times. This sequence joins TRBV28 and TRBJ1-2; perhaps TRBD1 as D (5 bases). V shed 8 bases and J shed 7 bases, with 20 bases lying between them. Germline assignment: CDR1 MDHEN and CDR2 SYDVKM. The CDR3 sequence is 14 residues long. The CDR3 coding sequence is TGTGCCAGCTCCTTCCAGGGAGGGCATTCTGGCTACACCTTC. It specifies CASSFQGGHSGYTF.

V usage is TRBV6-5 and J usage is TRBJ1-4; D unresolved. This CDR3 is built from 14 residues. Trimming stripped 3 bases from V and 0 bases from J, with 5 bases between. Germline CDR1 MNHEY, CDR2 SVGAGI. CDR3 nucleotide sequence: TGTGCCAGCAGTTATAGAGCAACTAATGAAAAACTGTTTTTT. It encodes CASSYRATNEKLFF.

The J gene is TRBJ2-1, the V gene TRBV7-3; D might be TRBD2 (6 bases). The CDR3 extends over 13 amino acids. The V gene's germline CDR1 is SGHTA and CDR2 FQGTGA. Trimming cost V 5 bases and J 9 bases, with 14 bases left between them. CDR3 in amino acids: CASSPMTSSEQFF. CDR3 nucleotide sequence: TGTGCCAGCAGCCCCATGACTAGTTCTGAGCAGTTCTTC.

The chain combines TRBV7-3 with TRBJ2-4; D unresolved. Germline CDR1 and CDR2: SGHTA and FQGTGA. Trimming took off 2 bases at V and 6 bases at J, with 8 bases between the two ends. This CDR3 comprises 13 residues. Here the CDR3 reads CASSLSSLNIQYF. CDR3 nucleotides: TGTGCCAGCAGCTTATCCTCCTTAAACATTCAGTACTTC.

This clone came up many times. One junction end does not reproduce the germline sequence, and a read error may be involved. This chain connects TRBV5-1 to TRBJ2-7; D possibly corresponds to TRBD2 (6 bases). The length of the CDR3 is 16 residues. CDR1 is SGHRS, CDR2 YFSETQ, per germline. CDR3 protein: CASSWDGRELYNEQYF. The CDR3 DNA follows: TGTGCCAGCAGCTGGGATGGACGGGAGTTGTATAACGAGCAGTACTTC. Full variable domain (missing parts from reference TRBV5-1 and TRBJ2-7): KAGVTQTPRYLIKTRGQQVTLSCSPISGHRSVSWYQQTPGQGLQFLFEYFSETQRNKGNFPGRFSGRQFSNSRSEMNVSTLELGDSALYLCASSWDGRELYNEQYFGPGTRLTVT.

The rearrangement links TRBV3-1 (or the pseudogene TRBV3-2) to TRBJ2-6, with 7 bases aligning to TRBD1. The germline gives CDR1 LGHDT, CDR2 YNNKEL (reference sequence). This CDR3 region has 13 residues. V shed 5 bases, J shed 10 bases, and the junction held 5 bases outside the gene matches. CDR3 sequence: CASSNRGGNVLTF. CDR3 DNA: TGTGCCAGCAGCAACAGGGGCGGGAACGTCCTGACTTTC.

The DNA for the CDR3 is TGTGCCAGTAGTATAGATCGGGGGTCGGCCACTGAAGCTTTCTTT. Translating it yields CASSIDRGSATEAFF. The chain carries TRBV19 and TRBJ1-1; D may be TRBD1 (5 bases). This CDR3 comprises 15 residues. Looked up from germline, CDR1 is LNHDA and CDR2 is SQIVND (reference sequence). V shed 0 bases and J shed 4 bases, with 12 bases lying between them.

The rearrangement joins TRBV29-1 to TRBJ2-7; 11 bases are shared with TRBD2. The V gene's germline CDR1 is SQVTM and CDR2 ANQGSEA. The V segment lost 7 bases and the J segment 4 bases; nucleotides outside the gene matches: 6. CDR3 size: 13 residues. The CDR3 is CSAAGLAVYEQYF. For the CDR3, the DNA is TGCAGCGCGGCGGGACTAGCGGTATACGAGCAGTACTTC.

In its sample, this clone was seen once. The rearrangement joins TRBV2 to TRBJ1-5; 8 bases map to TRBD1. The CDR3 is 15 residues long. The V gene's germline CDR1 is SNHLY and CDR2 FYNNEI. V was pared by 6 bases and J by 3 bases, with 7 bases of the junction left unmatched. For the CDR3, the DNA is TGTGCCAGCAGGGGAACAGGGGGGATCAATCAGCCCCAGCATTTT. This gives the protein CASRGTGGINQPQHF. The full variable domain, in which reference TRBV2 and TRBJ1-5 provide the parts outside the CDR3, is EPEVTQTPSHQVTQMGQEVILRCVPISNHLYFYWYRQILGQKVEFLVSFYNNEISEKSEIFDDQFSVERPDGSNFTLKIRSTKLEDSAMYFCASRGTGGINQPQHFGDGTRLSIL.

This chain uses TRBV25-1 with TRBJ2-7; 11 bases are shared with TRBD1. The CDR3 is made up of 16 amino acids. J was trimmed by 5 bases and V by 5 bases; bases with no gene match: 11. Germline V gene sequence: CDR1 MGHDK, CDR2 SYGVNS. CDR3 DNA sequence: TGTGCCAGCAGTAAAACGTCGGACAGGGGGCGCGACGAGCAGTACTTC. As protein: CASSKTSDRGRDEQYF.

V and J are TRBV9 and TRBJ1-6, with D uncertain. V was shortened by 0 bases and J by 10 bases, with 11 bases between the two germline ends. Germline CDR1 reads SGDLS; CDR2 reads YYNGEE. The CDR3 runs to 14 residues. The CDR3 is CASSVVPTFSPLHF. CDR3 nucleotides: TGTGCCAGCAGCGTAGTACCTACCTTCTCACCCCTCCACTTT.

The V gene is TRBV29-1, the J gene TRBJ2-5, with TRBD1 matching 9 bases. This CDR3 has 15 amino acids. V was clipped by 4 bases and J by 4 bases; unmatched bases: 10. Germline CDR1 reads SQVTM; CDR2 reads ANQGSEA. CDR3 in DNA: TGCAGCGTTGGGTTGTCCGGACAGGGGCGAGAGACCCAGTACTTC. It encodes CSVGLSGQGRETQYF.

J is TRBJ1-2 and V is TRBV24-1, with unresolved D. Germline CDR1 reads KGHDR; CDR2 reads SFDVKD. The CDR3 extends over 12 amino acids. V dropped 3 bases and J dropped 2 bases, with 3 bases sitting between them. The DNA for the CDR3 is TGTGCCACCAGTGATCAGAACTATGGCTACACCTTC. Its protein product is CATSDQNYGYTF.

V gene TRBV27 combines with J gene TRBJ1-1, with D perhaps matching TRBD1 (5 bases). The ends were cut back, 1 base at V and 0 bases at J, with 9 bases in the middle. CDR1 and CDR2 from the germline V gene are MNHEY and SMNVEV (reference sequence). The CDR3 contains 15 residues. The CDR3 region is CASSLLAGMNTEAFF. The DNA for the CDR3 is TGTGCCAGCAGTTTATTGGCAGGGATGAACACTGAAGCTTTCTTT.

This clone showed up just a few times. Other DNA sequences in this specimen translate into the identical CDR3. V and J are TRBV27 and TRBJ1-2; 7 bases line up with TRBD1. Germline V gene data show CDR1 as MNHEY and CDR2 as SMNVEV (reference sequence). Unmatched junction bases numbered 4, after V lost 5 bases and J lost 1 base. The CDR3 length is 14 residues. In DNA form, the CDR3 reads TGTGCCAGCAGTCCTAGACAGGGTAACTATGGCTACACCTTC. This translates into CASSPRQGNYGYTF.

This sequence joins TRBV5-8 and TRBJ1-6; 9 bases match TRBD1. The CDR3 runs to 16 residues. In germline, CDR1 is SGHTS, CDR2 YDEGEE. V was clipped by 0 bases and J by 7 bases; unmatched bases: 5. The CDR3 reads CASSLAIGTGNSPLHF. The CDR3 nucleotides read TGTGCCAGCAGCTTGGCCATCGGGACAGGGAATTCACCCCTCCACTTT.